Listed here is a single TCR beta chain. Its antigen is not known. The data were obtained in a study of cytomegalovirus exposure and HLA in healthy donors. About the research overall: Among over 300 genotyped donors, around 80% fell in the Caucasian-associated ancestry cluster. General observations from the study: The number of N-insertions in an Asian-associated ancestry cluster was reportedly below the approximately 680-donor mean in a later analysis.

Germline CDR1 and CDR2: SGHVS and FQNEAQ. V was shortened by 5 bases and J by 9 bases, with 11 bases between the two germline ends. The CDR3 loop spans 13 amino acids. PCR employed 60 Vbeta and 13 Jbeta primers. The method was immunoSEQ multiplex PCR; TCRdb's version includes in-frame clones alone and lacks a portion of them. The sample lists about 120,000 clones, around 66% occurring once. The specimen sequenced was PBMCs. The clonotype originates from a woman aged 40-49 years in good health and CMV-seropositive. The V and J genes are TRBV7-8 and TRBJ1-6, with D hard to call. The CDR3 region has the DNA TGTGCCAGCAGCACGATCGCCGGTTCACCCCTCCACTTT. Residues: CASSTIAGSPLHF.